This TCR beta chain is from a study of blood T cell repertoires in COVID-19. Overall study context: Samples of COVID-19 (acute and convalescent) were obtained from the United States, Italy and Spain. T cells, B-cell-depleted T cells, or PBMCs provided the cDNA or gDNA that served as material.

The CDR3 totals 14 residues. With V trimmed by 5 bases and J by 7 bases, 6 bases remained unmatched. The germline V gene has CDR1 MNHEY and CDR2 SMNVEV (reference sequence). Per the authors' pipeline: The assay estimated nucleated cells by amplifying reference gene primers. Here immunoSEQ multiplex PCR was the method, and the copy in TCRdb shows in-frame clones only, minus some. Clone size and V and J calls were adopted from that table, with D and trimming inferred from the DNA. The sample records about 110,000 clones, approximately 80% being singletons. The sequence derives from a woman in her sixties or seventies with acute or convalescent COVID-19. Sequenced material: peripheral blood. The rearrangement joins TRBV27 to TRBJ1-2; 11 positions match TRBD1. The CDR3 sequence is CASSTGQGAGGYTF. The CDR3 DNA follows: TGTGCCAGCAGTACCGGACAGGGGGCAGGTGGCTACACCTTC.